One and the same sample provided the 20 T cell receptor beta chains below, sequenced in a study of shared clonotypes between healthy human individuals. TCRdb keeps only in-frame clones here, not all; method: immunoSEQ multiplex PCR. The sample consists of about 710,000 clones, roughly two thirds of them appearing once. Specimen: memory CD4+ T cells sorted from blood. Regarding subset: CD45RA-negative fraction. Receptor source: a woman aged 30 to 39 in good health.

The rearrangement joins TRBV18 to TRBJ2-5; 9 positions agree with TRBD1. V lost 3 bases, J lost 5 bases, and 7 bases stayed unmatched. This CDR3 comprises 15 residues. Germline CDR1 is KGHSH and CDR2 is LQKENI. CDR3 residues: CASSPQQGATETQYF. The CDR3 bases are TGTGCCAGCTCACCCCAACAGGGGGCAACGGAGACCCAGTACTTC. The whole variable domain, filled in from reference TRBV18 and TRBJ2-5, reads NAGVMQNPRHLVRRRGQEARLRCSPMKGHSHVYWYRQLPEEGLKFMVYLQKENIIDESGMPKERFSAEFPKEGPSILRIQQVVRGDSAAYFCASSPQQGATETQYFGPGTRLLVL.

This clone was seen a handful of times. The rearrangement links TRBV5-1 to TRBJ2-2; 8 bases agree with TRBD2. The CDR3 is 20 residues long. CDR1 and CDR2 (germline): SGHRS, YFSETQ. V was clipped by 0 bases and J by 1 base; unmatched bases: 14. This CDR3 is CASSLDPPRGGLMNTGELFF. In nucleotides, the CDR3 is TGCGCCAGCAGCTTGGACCCCCCTCGGGGGGGCCTAATGAACACCGGGGAGCTGTTTTTT.

This chain uses TRBV15 with TRBJ2-3; D uncertain. The germline gives CDR1 LNHNV, CDR2 YYDKDF (reference sequence). This CDR3 region has 14 residues. V gave up 2 bases and J gave up 2 bases, with 8 bases separating them. The CDR3 protein is CATSRNRDTDTQYF. The CDR3 bases are TGTGCCACCAGCAGAAATAGGGACACAGATACGCAGTATTTT.

This clone was found once. The J gene is TRBJ1-5, the V gene TRBV18; maybe TRBD1 (6 bases). The CDR3 runs to 16 residues. The germline V gene has CDR1 KGHSH and CDR2 LQKENI. Trimming removed 4 bases at V and 0 bases at J, with 13 bases between. CDR3 coding DNA: TGTGCCAGCTCACGCGGACAGACCAGTAGCAATCAGCCCCAGCATTTT. It encodes CASSRGQTSSNQPQHF.

V and J are TRBV18 and TRBJ2-2; 7 nucleotides agree with TRBD2. The CDR3 is 16 amino acids. V trimming: 2 bases; J trimming: 3 bases; junction bases outside the gene matches: 6. Germline CDR1 KGHSH, CDR2 LQKENI. The CDR3 here is CASSPWASGDTGELFF. CDR3 in DNA: TGTGCCAGCTCACCATGGGCTAGCGGAGACACCGGGGAGCTGTTTTTT.

This clone showed up just once. The V and J genes are TRBV27 and TRBJ2-1; 10 bases fit TRBD2. This CDR3 is 13 amino acids long. J gave up 10 bases and V 5 bases, and 5 bases lay outside the gene matches. Germline CDR1 MNHEY, CDR2 SMNVEV (reference sequence). The CDR3 coding sequence is TGTGCCAGCAGTCCAGGACTAGCGGCAGAGCAGTTCTTC. It specifies CASSPGLAAEQFF.

V usage is TRBV28 and J usage is TRBJ1-4, with D maybe TRBD1 (6 bases). The V end was cut by 6 bases, the J end by 8 bases, with 19 bases between. This CDR3 has 15 amino acids. The germline V gene encodes CDR1 MDHEN and CDR2 SYDVKM. Here the CDR3 reads CASRTRDTRREKLFF. CDR3 bases: TGTGCCAGCAGGACCCGGGACACTCGGAGGGAAAAACTGTTTTTT.

Comments on this clone: Other DNA sequences within the sample encode an identical CDR3. This sequence joins TRBV27 and TRBJ1-4, with D maybe TRBD1 (5 bases). The CDR3 is 15 amino acids. The ends were cut back, 5 bases at V and 0 bases at J, with 10 bases in the middle. From germline, CDR1 is MNHEY and CDR2 SMNVEV (reference sequence). The CDR3 sequence: CASSDGGATNEKLFF. The DNA of the CDR3 is TGTGCCAGCAGTGATGGAGGGGCAACTAATGAAAAACTGTTTTTT. The variable domain in full, completed from reference TRBV27 and TRBJ1-4, reads EAQVTQNPRYLITVTGKKLTVTCSQNMNHEYMSWYRQDPGLGLRQIYYSMNVEVTDKGDVPEGYKVSRKEKRNFPLILESPSPNQTSLYFCASSDGGATNEKLFFGSGTQLSVL.

The chain carries TRBV11-2 and TRBJ2-7; 9 bases are a match to TRBD2. Per the germline V gene, CDR1 is SGHAT and CDR2 is FQNNGV. The CDR3 spans 18 residues. V lost 5 bases to trimming and J lost 4 bases; unmatched junction nucleotides: 18. The CDR3 loop is CASSASGGSGGFYYEQYF. CDR3 DNA: TGTGCCAGCAGCGCCTCCGGGGGTAGCGGGGGATTCTATTACGAGCAGTACTTC.

This clone was picked up one time. This sequence joins TRBV29-1 and TRBJ2-7; D is unresolved. The germline V gene has CDR1 SQVTM and CDR2 ANQGSEA. With 4 bases removed from V and 2 bases from J, the gap between germline ends came to 6 bases. The CDR3 loop spans 11 amino acids. In nucleotides, the CDR3 is TGCAGCGTTGGGGATCCCTACGAGCAGTACTTC. Its protein product is CSVGDPYEQYF.

This clone was seen at least ten times. The chain is built from TRBV7-9 and TRBJ1-6; D possibly corresponds to TRBD1 (5 bases). CDR3 length: 13 amino acids. Trimming stripped 8 bases from V and 8 bases from J, with 13 bases between. CDR1 SEHNR and CDR2 FQNEAQ come from the germline V gene (reference sequence). The CDR3 DNA reads as TGTGCCAGCGGGGGGTACGGTGATTCACCCCTCCACTTT. Translated: CASGGYGDSPLHF.

This sequence joins TRBV27 and TRBJ2-2; 13 nucleotides align to TRBD2. CDR1 is MNHEY and CDR2 is SMNVEV in the germline V gene (reference sequence). The CDR3 runs to 16 residues. The V and J ends lost 11 bases and 7 bases, in that order; junction bases with no gene match: 13. CDR3: CASRTSGSTVGGELFF. CDR3 in DNA: TGTGCCTCCCGGACTAGCGGGAGTACGGTGGGCGGGGAGCTGTTTTTT.

This clone has just one count. The genes are TRBV5-1 and TRBJ2-6, with D unclear. CDR1 and CDR2 (germline): SGHRS, YFSETQ. The CDR3 runs 17 residues. The V and J ends lost 5 bases and 0 bases respectively, with 15 bases between them. Written as DNA, the CDR3 is TGCGCCAGCAGGCGGTCCCTTTGGCTCTCTGGGGCCAACGTCCTGACTTTC. Protein: CASRRSLWLSGANVLTF.

The chain recombines TRBV7-9 with TRBJ2-7; the match to TRBD2 covers 8 bases. Germline lookup yields CDR1 SEHNR and CDR2 FQNEAQ (reference sequence). Trimming took 11 bases from V and 2 from J; bases not matched to a gene: 14. This CDR3 has 15 amino acids. The CDR3 here is CAPTTGGRAAYEQYF. CDR3 DNA sequence: TGTGCCCCTACCACGGGGGGGAGGGCCGCCTACGAGCAGTACTTC.

This sequence joins TRBV15 and TRBJ1-1, with TRBD1 matching 10 bases. This CDR3 is 16 amino acids long. After removal of 0 bases from V and 1 base from J, the junction contained 2 bases not matched to a gene. Germline V lookup: CDR1 LNHNV, CDR2 YYDKDF (reference sequence). CDR3 residues: CATSRDDRGPNTEAFF. The CDR3 DNA reads TGTGCCACCAGCAGAGATGACAGGGGGCCGAACACTGAAGCTTTCTTT.

This sequence joins TRBV5-1 and TRBJ2-1; TRBD1 agrees at 7 bases. The germline gives CDR1 SGHRS, CDR2 YFSETQ. Trimming at V came to 0 bases and at J to 9 bases, leaving 9 bases not matched to a gene. This CDR3 is built from 15 residues. The CDR3 here is CASSLGDRDVGEQFF. CDR3 sequence (DNA): TGCGCCAGCAGCTTGGGCGACAGGGATGTTGGTGAGCAGTTCTTC. The full variable domain, rest sourced from reference TRBV5-1 and TRBJ2-1, is KAGVTQTPRYLIKTRGQQVTLSCSPISGHRSVSWYQQTPGQGLQFLFEYFSETQRNKGNFPGRFSGRQFSNSRSEMNVSTLELGDSALYLCASSLGDRDVGEQFFGPGTRLTVL.

V usage is TRBV27 and J usage is TRBJ2-5; the match to TRBD2 covers 8 bases. V shed 6 bases and J 5 bases; nucleotides not matched to a gene: 26. The CDR3 sequence is 20 residues long. The germline V gene encodes CDR1 MNHEY and CDR2 SMNVEV (reference sequence). The CDR3: CASSPAPILAGGSFVETQYF. The CDR3 DNA reads as TGTGCCAGCAGCCCAGCCCCCATTCTAGCGGGTGGATCTTTCGTGGAGACCCAGTACTTC.

The chain has TRBV2 and TRBJ2-7; no definite D call. The CDR3 extends over 13 amino acids. Trimming cost V 3 bases and J 2 bases, with 8 bases left between them. CDR1 SNHLY and CDR2 FYNNEI come from the germline V gene. DNA for the CDR3: TGTGCCAGCAGTGACGCAGAACCCTACGAGCAGTACTTC. It yields the protein CASSDAEPYEQYF.

The V and J genes are TRBV29-1 and TRBJ2-1; D remains unclear. Germline CDR1 SQVTM, CDR2 ANQGSEA. The CDR3 loop spans 12 amino acids. The ends were cut back, 2 bases at V and 10 bases at J, with 12 bases in the middle. The CDR3, as DNA: TGCAGCGTTGAAAGGGTCCAAAGAGAGCAGTTCTTC. This codes for CSVERVQREQFF.

The V and J genes are TRBV28 and TRBJ2-7; tentatively, D is TRBD2 (6 bases). Germline loops: CDR1 MDHEN, CDR2 SYDVKM. The V and J ends lost 5 bases and 8 bases respectively, with 25 bases between them. The CDR3 contains 16 residues. As DNA, the CDR3 is TGTGCCAGCAGTCCTGCGGGACGGGAGTCGGGTGCGAAGCAGTACTTC. Protein: CASSPAGRESGAKQYF.